The clone carrying this T cell receptor (beta chain) was detected ten times or more. The data belong to a study of T-cell reconstitution after alpha-beta-depleted transplantation in children. V lost 5 bases and J lost 0, with 13 bases in between. Germline lookup yields CDR1 SGHTA and CDR2 FQGNSA. This CDR3 is 15 amino acids long. This sample's TCRbeta library carried unique molecular identifier barcodes. Via MiXCR, TCRdb re-called the PCR reads, giving one row per CDR3 protein. The repertoire holds hundreds of thousands of distinct CDR3 sequences, 16% seen once, with approximately 1% in the top ten. Sequenced here: PBMCs from the stem cell graft donor, sampled from the stem cell graft. J is TRBJ1-1 and V is TRBV7-2, with unresolved D. This TCR came from a human donor who donated a stem cell graft to a child with acute myeloid leukemia. The CDR3 nucleotides are TGTGCCAGCAGCACCCGAGCAGTCATGAACACTGAAGCTTTCTTT. Translated, it gives CASSTRAVMNTEAFF.